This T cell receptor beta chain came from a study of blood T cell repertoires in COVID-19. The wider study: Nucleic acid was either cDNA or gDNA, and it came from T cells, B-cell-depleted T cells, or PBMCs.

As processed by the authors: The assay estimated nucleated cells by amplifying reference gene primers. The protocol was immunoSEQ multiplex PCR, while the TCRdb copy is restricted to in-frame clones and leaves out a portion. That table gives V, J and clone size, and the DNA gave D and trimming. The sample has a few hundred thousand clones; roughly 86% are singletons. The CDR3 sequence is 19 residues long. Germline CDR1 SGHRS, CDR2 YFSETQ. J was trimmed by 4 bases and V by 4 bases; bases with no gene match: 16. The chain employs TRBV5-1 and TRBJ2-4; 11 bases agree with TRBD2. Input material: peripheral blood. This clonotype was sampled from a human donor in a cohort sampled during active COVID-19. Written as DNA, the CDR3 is TGCGCCAGCAGCCCCGTTGCCGGGCTAGCGGGGGGCCCTAAAAACATTCAGTACTTC. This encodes CASSPVAGLAGGPKNIQYF.